Listed here is a single T cell receptor beta chain. The sample originates from a study of technical replicates of blood from several donors. The assay was immunoSEQ multiplex PCR, and TCRdb's table has in-frame clones only and misses some. The table lists about 86,000 clones, approximately 96% of them singletons. The CDR3 runs to 13 residues. Germline CDR1 is SGHAT and CDR2 is FQNNGV. Trimming removed 5 bases at V and 2 bases at J, with 9 bases between. The rearrangement uses TRBV11-2 and TRBJ1-1; D perhaps matches TRBD1 (6 bases). This clonotype was sampled from a human donor in good health. The material sequenced was T cells isolated from PBMCs. CDR3 protein: CASSQQGNTEAFF. The DNA of the CDR3 is TGTGCCAGCAGCCAACAGGGAAACACTGAAGCTTTCTTT.